The sequence of this T cell receptor (beta chain) was determined in a study of post-analysis software for immune sequencing data. For the study at large: Recorded disease courses covered relapsing-remitting, secondary progressive and progressive-relapsing multiple sclerosis. Some patients had no subtype annotation.

This clonotype was seen a handful of times. Its antigen remains unknown. Unique molecular identifiers were carried by the TCR beta cDNA libraries. In TCRdb, the PCR reads were re-called with MiXCR into one record per CDR3 protein. The table records about 820,000 distinct CDR3 sequences, about 50% of them present only once. V lost 5 bases, J lost 2 bases, and 8 bases stayed unmatched. Germline values: CDR1 SGHAT, CDR2 FQNNGV. The CDR3 length is 17 residues. Study-level results: There were five TRBV segments more frequent in patients than controls, and TRBV5-6, TRBV5-1 and TRBV20-1 were among them.

This receptor was identified in a girl aged 5-17 years with multiple sclerosis. The sequencing input was blood. The V call is TRBV11-2, the J call TRBJ2-3; 12 bases match TRBD2. The CDR3 sequence is CASSPSLAGGLTDTQYF. CDR3 in DNA: TGTGCCAGCAGCCCCTCACTAGCGGGGGGCCTCACAGATACGCAGTATTTT. The full variable domain, with the rest looked up from reference TRBV11-2 and TRBJ2-3, is EAGVAQSPRYKIIEKRQSVAFWCNPISGHATLYWYQQILGQGPKLLIQFQNNGVVDDSQLPKDRFSAERLKGVDSTLKIQPAKLEDSAVYLCASSPSLAGGLTDTQYFGPGTRLTVL.